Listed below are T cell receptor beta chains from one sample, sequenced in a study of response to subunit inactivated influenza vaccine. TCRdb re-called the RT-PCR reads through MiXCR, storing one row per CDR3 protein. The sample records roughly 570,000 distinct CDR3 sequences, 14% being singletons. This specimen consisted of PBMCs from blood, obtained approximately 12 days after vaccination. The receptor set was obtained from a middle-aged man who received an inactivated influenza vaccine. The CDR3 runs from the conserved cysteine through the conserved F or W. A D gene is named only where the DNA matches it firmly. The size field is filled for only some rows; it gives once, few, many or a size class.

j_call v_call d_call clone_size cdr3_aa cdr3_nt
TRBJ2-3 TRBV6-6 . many CASSRGDTQYF TGTGCCAGCAGTAGGGGAGATACGCAGTATTTT
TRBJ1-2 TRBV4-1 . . CASSQSLGQGYTF TGCGCCAGCAGCCAAAGTCTGGGTCAAGGCTACACCTTC
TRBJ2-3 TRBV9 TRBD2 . CASSVGGAGGPEDTQYF TGTGCCAGCAGCGTAGGGGGAGCGGGAGGGCCGGAAGATACGCAGTATTTT
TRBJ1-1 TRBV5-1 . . CASSSQNSYEAFF TGCGCCAGCAGCTCCCAAAACTCGTATGAAGCTTTCTTT
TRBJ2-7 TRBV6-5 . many CASSYSSLGYEQYF TGTGCCAGCAGTTACTCTTCGTTGGGCTACGAGCAGTACTTC
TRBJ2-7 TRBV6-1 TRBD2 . CASSLLAGGPEEQYF TGTGCCAGCAGCCTATTAGCGGGAGGGCCCGAAGAGCAGTACTTC
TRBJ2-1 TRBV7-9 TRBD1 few CASSFRDSPYNEQFF TGTGCCAGCAGCTTCCGGGACAGCCCCTACAATGAGCAGTTCTTC
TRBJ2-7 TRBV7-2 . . CASSRWTSYEQYF TGTGCCAGCAGCCGGTGGACGAGCTACGAGCAGTACTTC
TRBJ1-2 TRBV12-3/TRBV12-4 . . CASSPRGWAPLKGGYTF TGTGCCAGCAGTCCTCGCGGGTGGGCCCCGCTTAAGGGTGGCTACACCTTC
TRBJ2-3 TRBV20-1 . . CSAIRGVGDTQYF TGCAGTGCCATCCGTGGGGTAGGAGATACGCAGTATTTT
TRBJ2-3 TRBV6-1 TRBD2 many CASSRLAGGTDTQYF TGCGCCAGCAGCCGACTAGCGGGGGGAACAGATACGCAGTATTTT
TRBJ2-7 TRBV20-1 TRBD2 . CSAPGLAGDTYEQYF TGCAGTGCACCCGGACTAGCGGGGGATACCTACGAGCAGTACTTC
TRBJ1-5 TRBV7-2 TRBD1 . CASSRTGPRNQPQHF TGTGCCAGCAGCCGGACAGGGCCACGGAATCAGCCCCAGCATTTT
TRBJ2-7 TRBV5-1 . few CASSRPGGYEQYF TGCGCCAGCAGCCGCCCCGGGGGCTACGAGCAGTACTTC
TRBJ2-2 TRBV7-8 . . CASSLGTRGELFF TGTGCCAGCAGCTTGGGGACTCGCGGGGAGCTGTTTTTT
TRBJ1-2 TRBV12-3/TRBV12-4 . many CASSLIRDTYGYTF TGTGCCAGCAGTTTAATCCGGGACACCTATGGCTACACCTTC